This is a list of T cell receptor beta chains from one sample in a study of cytomegalovirus exposure and HLA in healthy donors. Sequenced by immunoSEQ multiplex PCR; TCRdb stores in-frame clones only, minus some. The profile shows roughly 160,000 clones, approximately 79% of them singletons. Sequencing used PBMCs. Receptors were obtained from a man in his fifties or sixties in good health and CMV-seropositive. The CDR3 runs from the conserved cysteine through the conserved F or W. Fields, in order: J gene, V gene, clone size, D gene, CDR3 DNA, CDR3 protein. D genes are given only for firm matches. Clone sizes are given selectively: once, few, many, or a class where the clone is expanded.

>TRBJ1-6|TRBV7-9|.|TRBD1
TGTGCCAGCAGCTCCCGACAGGGGACGACCCTCCACTTT
CASSSRQGTTLHF
>TRBJ2-2|TRBV9|.|.
TGTGCCAGCAGCGGAGATGAGAGTTCGAACACCGGGGAGCTGTTTTTT
CASSGDESSNTGELFF
>TRBJ1-2|TRBV19|.|TRBD1
TGTGCCAGTAGGGATGGGACAGGGGGCTTCTCGGATGGCTACACCTTC
CASRDGTGGFSDGYTF
>TRBJ2-3|TRBV13|.|.
TGTGCCAGCAGCTTACGGACTTCCGAGCTAGATACGCAGTATTTT
CASSLRTSELDTQYF
>TRBJ2-2|TRBV5-6|.|TRBD2
TGTGCCAGCAGCTTGGTTGCGGGGGTGTACACCGGGGAGCTGTTTTTT
CASSLVAGVYTGELFF
>TRBJ1-1|TRBV2|once|.
TGTGCCAGCAAAACAAACACTGAAGCTTTCTTT
CASKTNTEAFF
>TRBJ2-1|TRBV2|.|.
TGTGCCAGCAGTGTGGTCGGGGTACGGCGTGATGAGCAGTTCTTC
CASSVVGVRRDEQFF
>TRBJ2-5|TRBV2|.|TRBD1
TGTGCCAGCAGTAGCCGGGACAGGGGGCTTGAGACCCAGTACTTC
CASSSRDRGLETQYF
>TRBJ2-5|TRBV27|.|.
TGTGCCAGCAGTATCACCAGGGGCGAGACCCAGTACTTC
CASSITRGETQYF
>TRBJ2-5|TRBV18|.|.
TGTGCCAGCTCACAGGCGGAGGAGATGTACCAAGAGACCCAGTACTTC
CASSQAEEMYQETQYF
>TRBJ2-3|TRBV28|.|TRBD2
TGTGCCAGCAGTTCAGCGGGGGGGAACATCGCAGATACGCAGTATTTT
CASSSAGGNIADTQYF
>TRBJ2-1|TRBV12-2|.|.
TGTGCAAGTCGCTTATTACCGGGACTAGCCCTAGACTCCTACAATGAGCAGTTCTTC
CASRLLPGLALDSYNEQFF
>TRBJ2-2|TRBV6-1|.|TRBD1
TGTGCCAGCAGTGATCTAGGGGGCATGGCGGGGGAGCTGTTTTTT
CASSDLGGMAGELFF
>TRBJ1-1|TRBV28|.|.
TGTGCCAGCAGTTTATTCCTCGGGGAAGGGAACACTGAAGCTTTCTTT
CASSLFLGEGNTEAFF
>TRBJ1-4|TRBV5-1|.|.
TGCGCCTCCCAAGCCTTTTCTAATGAAAAACTGTTTTTT
CASQAFSNEKLFF